The source of this T cell receptor beta chain is a study of blood T cell repertoires in COVID-19. Data came from immunoSEQ multiplex PCR; TCRdb stores just in-frame clones and leaves some out. The top ten hold about 2.7% of the sample, which has about 350,000 clones, roughly 87% seen once. V shed 0 bases and J 0 bases; nucleotides not matched to a gene: 5. The germline CDR1 and CDR2 sequences are MGHRA and YSYEKL. The CDR3 is 17 residues long. Sequenced sample: PBMCs or T cells enriched from blood (not recorded which). The receptor was derived from a woman aged 25 to 45 who had recovered from COVID-19. The V and J genes are TRBV4-1 and TRBJ2-3; 8 nucleotides match TRBD1. The CDR3 here is CASSQDRGQASTDTQYF. CDR3 sequence (DNA): TGCGCCAGCAGCCAAGACCGGGGACAGGCTAGCACAGATACGCAGTATTTT.